These T cell receptor beta chains were read from a single sample in a study of T cell responses to AZD1222 COVID-19 vaccine. Some clones are missing from TCRdb's copy, which holds only in-frame ones; the method was immunoSEQ multiplex PCR. Found here are 150,000 to 200,000 clones, around 92% of them singletons; the top ten hold more than 1%. Source: peripheral blood, taken 28 days after the second AZD1222 dose. These receptors all stem from an adult who received the AZD1222 COVID-19 vaccine. Each CDR3 is given with its conserved first and last residue. Each record gives: V gene, D gene, J gene, CDR3 protein. The D gene is left open where the match is weak.

v_call: TRBV5-1; d_call: TRBD1; j_call: TRBJ1-4; cdr3_aa: CASSLGQGGEKLFF
v_call: TRBV19; d_call: .; j_call: TRBJ1-6; cdr3_aa: CASSMIGGPWDSPLHF
v_call: TRBV7-2; d_call: TRBD1; j_call: TRBJ1-2; cdr3_aa: CASSLDLAGGYGYTF
v_call: TRBV12-3/TRBV12-4; d_call: .; j_call: TRBJ1-5; cdr3_aa: CASSLRGNQPQHF
v_call: TRBV13; d_call: .; j_call: TRBJ2-1; cdr3_aa: CASSLGLRSSYNEQFF
v_call: TRBV27; d_call: TRBD2; j_call: TRBJ2-7; cdr3_aa: CASSWGGGAYTYEQYF
v_call: TRBV2; d_call: .; j_call: TRBJ1-5; cdr3_aa: CASSGRGNNQPQHF
v_call: TRBV21-1; d_call: .; j_call: TRBJ2-7; cdr3_aa: CASSKAGEPSRLYEQYF
v_call: TRBV5-8; d_call: TRBD1; j_call: TRBJ2-7; cdr3_aa: CASSRLGQGFYEQYF
v_call: TRBV5-4; d_call: .; j_call: TRBJ1-2; cdr3_aa: CASSRGAPFGGYTF
v_call: TRBV29-1; d_call: TRBD1; j_call: TRBJ1-2; cdr3_aa: CSVRTGSDYGYTF
v_call: TRBV16; d_call: TRBD1; j_call: TRBJ2-7; cdr3_aa: CASSVDRNSYEQYF
v_call: TRBV19; d_call: .; j_call: TRBJ1-6; cdr3_aa: CASSKAGATYNSPLHF
v_call: TRBV5-5; d_call: .; j_call: TRBJ2-3; cdr3_aa: CASSPSGVPDTQYF
v_call: TRBV27; d_call: TRBD1; j_call: TRBJ1-2; cdr3_aa: CASSFMGGRPSGQGVNYGYTF